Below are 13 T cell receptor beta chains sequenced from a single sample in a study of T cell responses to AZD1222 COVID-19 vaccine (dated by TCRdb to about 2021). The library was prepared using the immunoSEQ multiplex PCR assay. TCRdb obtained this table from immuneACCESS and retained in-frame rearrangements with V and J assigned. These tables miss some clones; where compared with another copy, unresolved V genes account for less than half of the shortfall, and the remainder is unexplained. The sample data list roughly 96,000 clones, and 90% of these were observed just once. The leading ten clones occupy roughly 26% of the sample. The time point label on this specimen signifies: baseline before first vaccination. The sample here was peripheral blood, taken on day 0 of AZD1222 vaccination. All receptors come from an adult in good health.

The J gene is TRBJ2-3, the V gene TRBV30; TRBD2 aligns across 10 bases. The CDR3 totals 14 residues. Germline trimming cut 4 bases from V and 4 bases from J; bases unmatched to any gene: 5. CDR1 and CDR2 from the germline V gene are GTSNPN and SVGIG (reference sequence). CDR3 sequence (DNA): TGTGCCTGGAAGGCTAGCGGGAGTTCAGATACGCAGTATTTT. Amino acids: CAWKASGSSDTQYF.

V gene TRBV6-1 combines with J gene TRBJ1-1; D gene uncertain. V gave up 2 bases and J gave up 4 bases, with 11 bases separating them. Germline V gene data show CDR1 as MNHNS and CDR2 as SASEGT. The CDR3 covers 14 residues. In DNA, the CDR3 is TGTGCCAGCAGTGAATCCGGAGGCGGCACTGAAGCTTTCTTT. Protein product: CASSESGGGTEAFF.

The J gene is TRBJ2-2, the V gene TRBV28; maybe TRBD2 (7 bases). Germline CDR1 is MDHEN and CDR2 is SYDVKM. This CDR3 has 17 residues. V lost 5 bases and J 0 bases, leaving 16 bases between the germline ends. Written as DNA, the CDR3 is TGTGCCAGCAGTCTCGCGGGGGCGGGAGCGAACACCGGGGAGCTGTTTTTT. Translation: CASSLAGAGANTGELFF.

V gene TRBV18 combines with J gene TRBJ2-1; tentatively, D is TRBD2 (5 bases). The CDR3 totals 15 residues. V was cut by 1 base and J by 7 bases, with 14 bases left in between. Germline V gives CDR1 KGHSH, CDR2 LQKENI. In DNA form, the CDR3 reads TGTGCCAGCTCACCACGAGCCGGGGAGAGAAATGAGCAGTTCTTC. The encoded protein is CASSPRAGERNEQFF.

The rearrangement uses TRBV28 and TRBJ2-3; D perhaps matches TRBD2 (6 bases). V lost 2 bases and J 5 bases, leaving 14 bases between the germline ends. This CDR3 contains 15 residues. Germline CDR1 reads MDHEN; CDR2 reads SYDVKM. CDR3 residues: CASSLPGPGGDTQYF. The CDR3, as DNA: TGTGCCAGCAGTTTACCGGGGCCCGGGGGAGATACGCAGTATTTT. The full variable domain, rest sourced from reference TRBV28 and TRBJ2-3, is DVKVTQSSRYLVKRTGEKVFLECVQDMDHENMFWYRQDPGLGLRLIYFSYDVKMKEKGDIPEGYSVSREKKERFSLILESASTNQTSMYLCASSLPGPGGDTQYFGPGTRLTVL.

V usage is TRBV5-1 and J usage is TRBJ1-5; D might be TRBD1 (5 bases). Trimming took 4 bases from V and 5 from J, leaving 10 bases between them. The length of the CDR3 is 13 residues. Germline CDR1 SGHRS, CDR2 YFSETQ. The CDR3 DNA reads TGCGCCAGCAGCCGCGAGGGGTATCAGCCCCAGCATTTT. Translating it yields CASSREGYQPQHF.

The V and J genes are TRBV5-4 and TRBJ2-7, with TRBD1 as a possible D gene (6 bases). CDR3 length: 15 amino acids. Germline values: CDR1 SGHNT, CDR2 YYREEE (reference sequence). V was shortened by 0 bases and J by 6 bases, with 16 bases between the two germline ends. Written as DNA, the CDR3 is TGTGCCAGCAGCTTGGGTCAGGGGCCGTTGGGCGAGCAGTACTTC. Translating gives CASSLGQGPLGEQYF.

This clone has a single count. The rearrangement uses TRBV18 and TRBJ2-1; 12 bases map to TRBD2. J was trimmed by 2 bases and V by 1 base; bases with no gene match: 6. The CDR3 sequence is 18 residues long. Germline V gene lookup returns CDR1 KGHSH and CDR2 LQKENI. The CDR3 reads CASSPLSGTSGPYNEQFF. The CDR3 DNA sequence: TGTGCCAGCTCACCACTTTCCGGGACTAGCGGGCCCTACAATGAGCAGTTCTTC. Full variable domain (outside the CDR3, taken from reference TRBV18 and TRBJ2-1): NAGVMQNPRHLVRRRGQEARLRCSPMKGHSHVYWYRQLPEEGLKFMVYLQKENIIDESGMPKERFSAEFPKEGPSILRIQQVVRGDSAAYFCASSPLSGTSGPYNEQFFGPGTRLTVL.

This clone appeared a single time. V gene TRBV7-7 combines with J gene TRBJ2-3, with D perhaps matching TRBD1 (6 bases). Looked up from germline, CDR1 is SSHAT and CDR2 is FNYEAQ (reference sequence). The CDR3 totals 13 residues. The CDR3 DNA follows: TGTGCTAGTTCGCCAGGGGGCACAGATACGCAGTATTTT. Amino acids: CASSPGGTDTQYF.

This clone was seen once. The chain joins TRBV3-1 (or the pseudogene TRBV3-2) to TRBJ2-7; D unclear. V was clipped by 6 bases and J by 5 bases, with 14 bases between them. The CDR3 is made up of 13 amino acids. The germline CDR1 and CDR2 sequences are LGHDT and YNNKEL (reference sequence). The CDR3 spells CASRPKVADEQYF. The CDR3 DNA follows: TGTGCCAGCAGGCCTAAGGTGGCGGACGAGCAGTACTTC.

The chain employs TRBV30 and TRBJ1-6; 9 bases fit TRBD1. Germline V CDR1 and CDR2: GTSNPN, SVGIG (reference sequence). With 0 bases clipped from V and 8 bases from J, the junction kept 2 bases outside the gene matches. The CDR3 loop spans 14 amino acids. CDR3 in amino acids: CAWSVRTGDSPLHF. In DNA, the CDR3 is TGTGCCTGGAGTGTTAGGACAGGGGATTCACCCCTCCACTTT. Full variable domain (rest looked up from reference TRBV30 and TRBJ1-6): SQTIHQWPATLVQPVGSPLSLECTVEGTSNPNLYWYRQAAGRGLQLLFYSVGIGQISSEVPQNLSASRPQDRQFILSSKKLLLSDSGFYLCAWSVRTGDSPLHFGNGTRLTVT.

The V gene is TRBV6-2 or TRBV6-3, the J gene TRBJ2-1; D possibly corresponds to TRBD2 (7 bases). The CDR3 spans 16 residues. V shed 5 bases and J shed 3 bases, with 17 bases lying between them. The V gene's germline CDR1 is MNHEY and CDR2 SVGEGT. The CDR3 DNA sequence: TGTGCCAGCAGTGCCTCTCGGAGGGGGGGCTACAATGAGCAGTTCTTC. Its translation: CASSASRRGGYNEQFF.

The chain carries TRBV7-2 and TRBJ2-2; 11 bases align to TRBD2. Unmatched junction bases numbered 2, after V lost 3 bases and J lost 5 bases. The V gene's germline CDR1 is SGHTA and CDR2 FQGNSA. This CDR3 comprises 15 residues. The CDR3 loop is CASSFWTSGTGELFF. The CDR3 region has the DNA TGTGCCAGCAGCTTCTGGACTAGCGGGACCGGGGAGCTGTTTTTT.